These T cell receptor beta chains were read from a single sample in a study of long-term antiretroviral therapy in people with HIV. The repertoire was sequenced with immunoSEQ multiplex PCR; TCRdb's copy has only in-frame clones and lacks some. The data contain 23,000 or so clones, 93% of them singletons. The sequences come from unsorted PBMCs, collected 7.6 years after starting antiretroviral therapy. Receptors originate from a woman in her 40s with HIV. Both conserved end residues are part of each CDR3. Each record gives: V gene, clone size, J gene, D gene, CDR3 protein, CDR3 DNA. A D gene is named only where the DNA matches it firmly. Not all rows give a size; the values are once, few, many and, for expanded clones, a class.

TRBV7-9	NA	TRBJ2-3	NA	CASSLTVLQYF	TGTGCCAGCAGCTTAACGGTGCTGCAGTATTTT
TRBV7-2	few	TRBJ2-5	NA	CASSFQGQETQYF	TGTGCCAGCAGCTTCCAGGGGCAAGAGACCCAGTACTTC
TRBV5-5	NA	TRBJ1-5	NA	CASSLRGGASAESNQPQHF	TGTGCCAGCAGCCTCCGCGGAGGGGCAAGTGCCGAAAGCAATCAGCCCCAGCATTTT
TRBV14	once	TRBJ1-4	NA	CASSPTGTNEKLFF	TGTGCCAGCAGCCCGACAGGAACTAATGAAAAACTGTTTTTT
TRBV5-5	NA	TRBJ1-1	NA	CASSPLRGTLNTEAFF	TGTGCCAGCAGCCCCCTAAGGGGGACCTTGAACACTGAAGCTTTCTTT
TRBV19	NA	TRBJ1-2	NA	CASSIDRDIYGYTF	TGTGCCAGTAGTATCGACCGGGACATCTATGGCTACACCTTC
TRBV18	NA	TRBJ2-5	NA	CASSPQSREGETQYF	TGTGCCAGCTCACCACAATCTAGGGAAGGAGAGACCCAGTACTTC
TRBV6-6	NA	TRBJ1-4	NA	CASSYSQRKGEKLFF	TGTGCCAGCAGTTACTCGCAGAGAAAGGGTGAAAAACTGTTTTTT
TRBV6-5	NA	TRBJ1-2	NA	CASSYSGQKYGYTF	TGTGCCAGCAGTTACTCGGGGCAGAAGTATGGCTACACCTTC
TRBV29-1	NA	TRBJ1-3	NA	CSVEDPGSGNTIYF	TGCAGCGTTGAAGATCCAGGGTCTGGAAACACCATATATTTT
TRBV7-2	NA	TRBJ2-5	NA	CASSLAWGQETQYF	TGTGCCAGCAGCTTAGCTTGGGGGCAAGAGACCCAGTACTTC
TRBV29-1	once	TRBJ1-1	TRBD1	CSGLTGATEAFF	TGCAGCGGCCTTACAGGGGCGACTGAAGCTTTCTTT
TRBV19	once	TRBJ1-2	NA	CASSNGVYGYTF	TGTGCCAGTAGTAACGGGGTCTATGGCTACACCTTC
TRBV30	NA	TRBJ1-5	NA	CAWSAGNQPQHF	TGTGCCTGGAGTGCGGGGAATCAGCCCCAGCATTTT
TRBV9	NA	TRBJ2-5	NA	CASSYRDLGETQYF	TGTGCCAGCAGCTACAGGGATTTGGGGGAGACCCAGTACTTC
TRBV7-3	NA	TRBJ2-5	TRBD2	CASSDFGGAGETQYF	TGTGCCAGCTCGGACTTCGGGGGGGCCGGGGAGACCCAGTACTTC
TRBV15	NA	TRBJ1-1	NA	CATSSRGTEAFF	TGTGCCACCAGCAGTAGGGGCACTGAAGCTTTCTTT
TRBV29-1	NA	TRBJ2-5	NA	CSVDPSGAQYF	TGCAGCGTTGACCCAAGTGGAGCCCAGTACTTC
TRBV19	NA	TRBJ2-5	NA	CASKSEETQYF	TGTGCCAGTAAATCAGAAGAGACCCAGTACTTC
TRBV7-9	NA	TRBJ2-2	TRBD1	CASRSNRDRATGELFF	TGTGCCAGCAGAAGCAACCGGGACAGGGCTACCGGGGAGCTGTTTTTT
TRBV11-1	NA	TRBJ1-1	TRBD1	CASSFTGTGGAAFF	TGTGCCAGCAGCTTCACCGGGACAGGGGGCGCGGCTTTCTTT
TRBV5-1	NA	TRBJ2-1	NA	CASSLGQGGYNEQFF	TGCGCCAGCAGCTTGGGGCAGGGGGGTTACAATGAGCAGTTCTTC
TRBV5-4	NA	TRBJ1-2	TRBD1	CASSWRDREDYGYTF	TGTGCCAGCAGCTGGCGGGACAGAGAAGACTATGGCTACACCTTC
TRBV11-2	NA	TRBJ1-6	NA	CASSTQGSYNSPLHF	TGTGCCTCTTCAACGCAGGGGTCCTATAATTCACCCCTCCACTTT
TRBV5-4	NA	TRBJ1-2	NA	CASSLDEGVGGGTF	NA
TRBV7-8	NA	TRBJ2-7	TRBD1	CASSSLGTGHYEQYF	TGTGCCAGCAGCTCCCTCGGGACAGGGCACTACGAGCAGTACTTC
TRBV7-2	few	TRBJ1-5	NA	CASSLVPGDNQPQHF	TGTGCCAGCAGCTTAGTTCCAGGGGATAATCAGCCCCAGCATTTT
TRBV10-3	NA	TRBJ2-3	TRBD1	CAISGQGAPADTQYF	TGTGCCATCAGTGGACAGGGGGCCCCGGCAGATACGCAGTATTTT
TRBV7-9	NA	TRBJ2-6	NA	CASSLAQGSRGANVLTF	TGTGCCAGCAGCTTAGCGCAGGGTTCGAGGGGGGCCAACGTCCTGACTTTC
TRBV6-4	NA	TRBJ1-1	NA	CASSPDEGRTEAFF	TGTGCCAGCAGCCCTGATGAGGGGAGGACTGAAGCTTTCTTT
TRBV6-5	NA	TRBJ1-1	NA	CASSYGGNTEAFF	TGTGCCAGCAGTTATGGGGGGAACACTGAAGCTTTCTTT
TRBV5-6	NA	TRBJ1-4	NA	CASSWRGVEKLFF	TGTGCCAGCAGCTGGAGAGGGGTTGAAAAACTGTTTTTT
TRBV14	NA	TRBJ1-6	NA	CASSQDENSPLHF	TGTGCCAGCAGCCAAGATGAGAATTCACCCCTCCACTTT
TRBV4-1	NA	TRBJ1-1	NA	CASSQDVRNTEAFF	TGCGCCAGCAGCCAAGATGTGAGGAACACTGAAGCTTTCTTT
TRBV11-3	NA	TRBJ1-6	TRBD1	CASSEGQGSSDNSPLHF	TGTGCCAGCAGCGAGGGACAGGGGAGTTCGGATAATTCACCCCTCCACTTT
TRBV4-3	NA	TRBJ2-3	NA	CASSLLAVDSADTQYF	TGCGCCAGCAGCTTACTAGCAGTCGACTCGGCAGATACGCAGTATTTT
TRBV27	NA	TRBJ1-1	NA	CATSSLRDSTEAFF	TGTGCCACCTCTTCACTGCGGGACTCAACTGAAGCTTTCTTT